This TCR beta chain was observed in a study of OX40 agonist ivuxolimab in advanced cancers. Study context: Males comprised around 80% of the group, whose mean age was approximately 61 years (range roughly 20 to 85).

Patients had blood sampled at baseline and again on cycle 4 day 1 and cycle 7 day 1. The data were produced by immunoSEQ multiplex PCR, yet TCRdb's version contains in-frame clones alone and is incomplete. The sample records some 74,000 clones, about 85% being singletons. The CDR3 consists of 13 residues. Trimming removed 4 bases at V and 8 bases at J, with 14 bases between. Per the germline V gene, CDR1 is KGHSH and CDR2 is LQKENI. This clone occurred a few times. Source: CD4+ or CD8+ T cells sorted from blood, taken in a trial of the OX40 agonist ivuxolimab. V gene TRBV18 combines with J gene TRBJ1-2, with D perhaps TRBD1 (6 bases). The receptor comes from an adult with an advanced solid tumor such as melanoma, head and neck, liver or kidney cancer. CDR3 nucleotide sequence: TGTGCCAGCTCACTACAGGGATCTCAGGGCTACACCTTC. Its translation is CASSLQGSQGYTF.